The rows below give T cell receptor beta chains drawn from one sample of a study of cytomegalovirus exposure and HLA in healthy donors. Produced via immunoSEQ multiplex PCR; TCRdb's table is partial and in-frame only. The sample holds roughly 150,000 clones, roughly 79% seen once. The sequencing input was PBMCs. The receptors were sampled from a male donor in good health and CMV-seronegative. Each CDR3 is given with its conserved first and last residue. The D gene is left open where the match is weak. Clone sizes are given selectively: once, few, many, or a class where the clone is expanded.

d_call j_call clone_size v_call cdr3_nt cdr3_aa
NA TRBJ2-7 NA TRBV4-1 TGCGCCAGCAGCCTCCGACAGCTTTCGGAGGAGCAGTACTTC CASSLRQLSEEQYF
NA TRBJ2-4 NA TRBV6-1 TGTGCCAGCAGTGAAGAGGGACATCCGAACATTCAGTACTTC CASSEEGHPNIQYF
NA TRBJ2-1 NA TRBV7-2 TGTGCCAGCAGCTCTCCAGTTACCCGCTCCTACAATGAGCAGTTCTTC CASSSPVTRSYNEQFF
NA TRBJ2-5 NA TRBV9 TGTGCCAGCAGCGTAGCGGGAGTAAGGGAGACCCAGTACTTC CASSVAGVRETQYF
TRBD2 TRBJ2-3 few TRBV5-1 TGCGCCAGCAGCTTGACTAGCGGGAGGATCACAGATACGCAGTATTTT CASSLTSGRITDTQYF
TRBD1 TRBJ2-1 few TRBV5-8 TGTGCCAGCAGCCCAAGACGACAGGGTAGGGTGTTCTTC CASSPRRQGRVFF
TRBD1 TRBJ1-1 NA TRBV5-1 TGCGCCAGCAGTGAGGGGGCGGTCACTGAAGCTTTCTTT CASSEGAVTEAFF
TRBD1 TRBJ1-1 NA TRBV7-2 TGTGCCAGCAGCTCACGGAGGGGGCGATTTGAAGCTTTCTTT CASSSRRGRFEAFF
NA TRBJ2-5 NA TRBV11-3 TGTGCCAGCAGCTTAGCTCAGGGCTTCCAAGAGACCCAGTACTTC CASSLAQGFQETQYF
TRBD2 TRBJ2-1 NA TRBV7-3 TGTGCCAGCAGCTTAAGTCTAGCGGGAGGTAACGATGAGCAGTTCTTC CASSLSLAGGNDEQFF
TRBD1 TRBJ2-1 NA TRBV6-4 TGTGCCAGCAGTGACACAACAGGGGAATCGTACAATGAGCAGTTCTTC CASSDTTGESYNEQFF
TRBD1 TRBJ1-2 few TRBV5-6 TGTGCCAGCAGCAACAGGGGTGGCTACACCTTC CASSNRGGYTF
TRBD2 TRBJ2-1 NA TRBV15 TGTGCCACCAGCGGAGGGAGCGGGAGTGGGCAGTTCTTC CATSGGSGSGQFF
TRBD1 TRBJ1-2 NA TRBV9 TGTGCCAGCAGCATAGACAGGGGGCGATATGGCTACACCTTC CASSIDRGRYGYTF
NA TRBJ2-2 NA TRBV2 TGTGCCAGCAGTGTAGGGCAGGGGCCCGGGGAGCTGTTTTTT CASSVGQGPGELFF
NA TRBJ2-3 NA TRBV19 TGTGCCAGTAGTGGCTGGTTCGGGGAAGATACGCAGTATTTT CASSGWFGEDTQYF
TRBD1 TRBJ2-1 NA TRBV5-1 TGCGCCAGCAAGGACAGGGTTTCTGGCAATGAGCAGTTCTTC CASKDRVSGNEQFF
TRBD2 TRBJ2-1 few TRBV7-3 TGTGCCAGCAGCTTAATCACGGGAGGGGGCAATGAGCAGTTCTTC CASSLITGGGNEQFF
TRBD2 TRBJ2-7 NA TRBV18 TGTGCCAGCTCACCAGATACTAGCGGCTCCTACGAGCAGTACTTC CASSPDTSGSYEQYF
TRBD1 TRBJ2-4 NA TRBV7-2 TGTGCCAGCAGCTCGGGACAGGGGGTGGGGGCCAAAAACATTCAGTACTTC CASSSGQGVGAKNIQYF
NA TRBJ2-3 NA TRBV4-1 TGCGCCAGCAGCCAAGACTACGAGAGAGTAGCGGGCACAGATACGCAGTATTTT CASSQDYERVAGTDTQYF
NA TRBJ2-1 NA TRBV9 TGTGCCAGCAGCGAAACCGGGACATACTACAATGAGCAGTTCTTC CASSETGTYYNEQFF
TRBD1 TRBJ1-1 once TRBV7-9 TGTGCCAGCTTCCTGCAGGGGGGAACTGAAGCTTTCTTT CASFLQGGTEAFF
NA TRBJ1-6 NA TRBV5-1 TGCGCCAGCAAATATGGACAGAGCTCCTATAATTCACCCCTCCACTTT CASKYGQSSYNSPLHF
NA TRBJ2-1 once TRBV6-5 TGTGCCAGCAGTTCACCCTCACTAGGTGGTCTTGAGCAGTTCTTC CASSSPSLGGLEQFF
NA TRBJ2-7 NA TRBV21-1 TGTGCCAGCAGCTTGACAGGGGGGGGAAGTGAAGAGCAGTACTTC CASSLTGGGSEEQYF
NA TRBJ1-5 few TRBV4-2 TGTGCCAGCAGCCAAGGGCTAGATCAGCCCCAGCATTTT CASSQGLDQPQHF
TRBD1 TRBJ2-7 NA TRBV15 TGTGCCACGAGCACGGACAGGGAAACCTACGAGCAGTACTTC CATSTDRETYEQYF
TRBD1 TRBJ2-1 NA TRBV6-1 TGTGCCAGCAGTGACCAGGGGGTTCGCCTGGGCAATGAGCAGTTCTTC CASSDQGVRLGNEQFF
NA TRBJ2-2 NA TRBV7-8 TGTGCCAGCAGCTTAGAAGTCGTTCTAAACACCGGGGAGCTGTTTTTT CASSLEVVLNTGELFF
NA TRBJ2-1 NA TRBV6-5 TGTGCCAGCAGCCGGGTAGCGGAGGGGGGGAATGAGCAGTTCTTC CASSRVAEGGNEQFF
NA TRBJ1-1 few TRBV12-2 TGTGCAAGTCGCTTAGTGGCAGGGAATGGAAACACTGAAGCTTTCTTT CASRLVAGNGNTEAFF
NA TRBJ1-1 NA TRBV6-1 TGTGCCAGCAGTAACCGGGTCAAAGAAGCTTTCTTT CASSNRVKEAFF
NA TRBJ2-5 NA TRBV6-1 TGTGCCAGCACGAGGTCCGAGGCCCAAGAGACCCAGTACTTC CASTRSEAQETQYF
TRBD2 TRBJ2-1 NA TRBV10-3 TGTGCCATCAGTGAGCCCCCCGGGACTAGCGGGAGCACTGAGCAGTTCTTC CAISEPPGTSGSTEQFF
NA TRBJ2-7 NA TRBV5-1 TGCGCCAGCAGCCCGCTTCCAGCAGGAGGCGAGGAGCAGTACTTC CASSPLPAGGEEQYF
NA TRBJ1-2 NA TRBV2 TGTGCCAGCAGTGAAGTGTTCGCAGGGGACGGATATGGCTACACCTTC CASSEVFAGDGYGYTF
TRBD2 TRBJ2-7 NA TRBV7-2 TGTGCCAGCAGCTTACGCAGCGGGAGTAACTACGAGCAGTACTTC CASSLRSGSNYEQYF
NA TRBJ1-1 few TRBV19 TGTGCCAGTAGTTTGTCTTGGAGTAGCGACACTGAAGCTTTCTTT CASSLSWSSDTEAFF
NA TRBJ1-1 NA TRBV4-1 TGCGCCAGCAGCCAAGAGTCGGCAGGTCTGAACACTGAAGCTTTCTTT CASSQESAGLNTEAFF
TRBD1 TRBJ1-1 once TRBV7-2 TGTGCCAGCAGCCGCCCGGACAGGGCTAACACTGAAGCTTTCTTT CASSRPDRANTEAFF
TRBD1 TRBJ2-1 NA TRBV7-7 TGTGCCAGCAGCTTAGGACAGGGCTCCTACAATGAGCAGTTCTTC CASSLGQGSYNEQFF